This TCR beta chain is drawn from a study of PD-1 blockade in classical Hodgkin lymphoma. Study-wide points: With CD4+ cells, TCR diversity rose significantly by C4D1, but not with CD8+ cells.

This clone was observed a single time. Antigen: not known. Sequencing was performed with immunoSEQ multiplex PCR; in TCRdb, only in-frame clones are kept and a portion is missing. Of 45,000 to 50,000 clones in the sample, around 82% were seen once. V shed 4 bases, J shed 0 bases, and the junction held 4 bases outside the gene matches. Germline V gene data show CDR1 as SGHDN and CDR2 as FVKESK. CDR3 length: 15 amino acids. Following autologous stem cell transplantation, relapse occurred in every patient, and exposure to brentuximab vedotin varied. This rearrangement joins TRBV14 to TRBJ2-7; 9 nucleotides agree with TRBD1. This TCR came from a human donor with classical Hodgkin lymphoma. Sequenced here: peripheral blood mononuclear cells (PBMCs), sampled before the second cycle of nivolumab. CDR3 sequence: CASSLSGQGSYEQYF. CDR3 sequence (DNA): TGTGCCAGCAGCCTATCGGGACAGGGCTCCTACGAGCAGTACTTC.